Following are 19 T cell receptor beta chains from one sample sequenced in a study of T cells in narcolepsy. Assay used: immunoSEQ multiplex PCR; TCRdb lists only in-frame clones, some missing. The repertoire holds roughly 25,000 clones, with 85% as singletons. What was sequenced was memory (CD45RA-) CD4+ T cells from blood. Receptors originate from a human donor in good health.

The V and J genes are TRBV4-1 and TRBJ2-1; D possibly corresponds to TRBD2 (5 bases). CDR1 MGHRA and CDR2 YSYEKL come from the germline V gene. The CDR3 extends over 15 amino acids. The ends were cut back, 0 bases at V and 9 bases at J, with 15 bases in the middle. The CDR3 region has the DNA TGCGCCAGCAGCCAAGATCTTTCCCTAGCCCTTGAGCAGTTCTTC. It specifies CASSQDLSLALEQFF.

The sample holds one count of this clone. J is TRBJ2-3 and V is TRBV5-1; maybe TRBD2 (6 bases). V lost 2 bases, J lost 4 bases, and 11 bases lay in between. Germline V gives CDR1 SGHRS, CDR2 YFSETQ. The CDR3 runs 14 residues. CDR3 sequence: CASSLGEAADTQYF. The CDR3 coding sequence is TGCGCCAGCAGCTTAGGGGAGGCGGCAGATACGCAGTATTTT.

The V call is TRBV5-1, the J call TRBJ1-1; 8 positions agree with TRBD1. Germline CDR1 reads SGHRS; CDR2 reads YFSETQ. Trimming removed 0 bases from V and 4 bases from J; junction bases left unmatched: 8. This CDR3 contains 16 residues. The chain's CDR3 is CASSLGRNRGSTEAFF. The CDR3 region has the DNA TGCGCCAGCAGCTTGGGGAGAAACAGGGGGAGCACTGAAGCTTTCTTT. The full variable domain, with the rest looked up from reference TRBV5-1 and TRBJ1-1, is KAGVTQTPRYLIKTRGQQVTLSCSPISGHRSVSWYQQTPGQGLQFLFEYFSETQRNKGNFPGRFSGRQFSNSRSEMNVSTLELGDSALYLCASSLGRNRGSTEAFFGQGTRLTVV.

V gene TRBV28 combines with J gene TRBJ2-1; weak D call: TRBD2 (6 bases). The CDR3 has 13 amino acids. The germline V gene encodes CDR1 MDHEN and CDR2 SYDVKM. Trimming shortened V by 6 bases and J by 5 bases, and 11 bases separated the two germline ends. CDR3 nucleotide sequence: TGTGCCAGCAGCCCGGACTATCACAATGAGCAGTTCTTC. Protein: CASSPDYHNEQFF.

This clone has more than one count but fewer than ten. This sequence joins TRBV18 and TRBJ1-3; 9 bases fit TRBD1. Germline loops: CDR1 KGHSH, CDR2 LQKENI. With V trimmed by 3 bases and J by 1 base, 1 base remained unmatched. CDR3 length equals 15 residues. Written as DNA, the CDR3 is TGTGCCAGCTCACCGACAGGGGGTTCTGGAAACACCATATATTTT. It specifies CASSPTGGSGNTIYF.

The chain has TRBV10-2 and TRBJ2-7; the D gene is possibly TRBD1 (6 bases). The CDR3 is made up of 14 amino acids. Germline V gene lookup returns CDR1 WSHSY and CDR2 SAAADI. Trimming stripped 0 bases from V and 5 bases from J, with 11 bases between. The CDR3 nucleotides are TGCGCCAGCAGTGAGTCGCGCAGGGGCCACGAGCAGTACTTC. Protein product: CASSESRRGHEQYF.

This chain links TRBV15 with TRBJ2-7, with TRBD2 matching 8 bases. The CDR3 has 13 amino acids. Germline CDR1 LNHNV, CDR2 YYDKDF (reference sequence). Unmatched junction bases numbered 10, after V lost 8 bases and J lost 7 bases. In nucleotides, the CDR3 is TGTGCCACCTCGACTAGCGCCACGAAGGAGCAGTACTTC. It translates to CATSTSATKEQYF.

V is TRBV14 and J is TRBJ1-2, with no clear D. CDR1 SGHDN and CDR2 FVKESK come from the germline V gene. V dropped 3 bases and J dropped 4 bases, with 6 bases sitting between them. The CDR3 loop spans 12 amino acids. The CDR3: CASSQAVYGYTF. The CDR3 DNA reads as TGTGCCAGCAGCCAGGCCGTCTATGGCTACACCTTC.

This chain links TRBV11-2 with TRBJ2-7, with 9 nucleotides matching TRBD2. The CDR3 covers 14 residues. With V trimmed by 5 bases and J by 3 bases, 5 bases remained unmatched. Germline V gives CDR1 SGHAT, CDR2 FQNNGV. CDR3 in DNA: TGTGCCAGCAGCGTAGCGGGAGATGGCTACGAGCAGTACTTC. Protein: CASSVAGDGYEQYF.

This clone has only one observation. The chain is built from TRBV6-1 and TRBJ2-3, with 9 bases identical to TRBD1. J lost 2 bases, V lost 5 bases, and 5 bases had no gene match. Germline values: CDR1 MNHNS, CDR2 SASEGT. The CDR3 has 15 residues. The CDR3 nucleotides read TGTGCCAGCAGTAGACAGGGGGGATCCACAGATACGCAGTATTTT. This translates into CASSRQGGSTDTQYF.

The chain links TRBV18 to TRBJ2-7; a possible D gene is TRBD1 (6 bases). The CDR3 runs to 14 residues. The germline V gene encodes CDR1 KGHSH and CDR2 LQKENI. V shed 4 bases and J shed 0 bases, with 10 bases lying between them. CDR3 in amino acids: CASSLGTSSYEQYF. CDR3 sequence (DNA): TGTGCCAGCTCACTGGGGACATCCTCCTACGAGCAGTACTTC.

This chain connects TRBV5-1 to TRBJ2-6; possible D gene TRBD2, 6 bases. Trimming cost V 7 bases and J 4 bases, with 18 bases left between them. Germline V gene lookup returns CDR1 SGHRS and CDR2 YFSETQ. The CDR3 has 16 residues. This CDR3 is CASQNGGIVGANVLTF. The CDR3 coding sequence is TGCGCCAGCCAAAATGGGGGGATCGTCGGGGCCAACGTCCTGACTTTC.

The CDR3 spells CASRAPPQDTQYF. CDR3 coding DNA: TGTGCCAGTAGGGCCCCGCCCCAAGATACGCAGTATTTT. The V and J genes are TRBV19 and TRBJ2-3; D is unresolved. V lost 6 bases, J lost 5 bases, and 12 bases lay in between. The CDR3 length is 13 residues. CDR1 and CDR2 (germline): LNHDA, SQIVND (reference sequence).

This rearrangement joins TRBV9 to TRBJ2-1, with D unresolved. The CDR3 contains 13 residues. The germline gives CDR1 SGDLS, CDR2 YYNGEE. Trimming left V 0 bases short and J 9 bases short, with 10 bases between. The CDR3 here is CASSVVGNGEQFF. The CDR3 DNA reads as TGTGCCAGCAGCGTAGTTGGTAATGGTGAGCAGTTCTTC.

The chain carries TRBV27 and TRBJ1-5; 8 bases are a match to TRBD1. V shed 5 bases, J shed 2 bases, and the junction held 5 bases outside the gene matches. The CDR3 loop spans 15 amino acids. Looked up from germline, CDR1 is MNHEY and CDR2 is SMNVEV (reference sequence). The CDR3 loop reads CASSRQGLGNQPQHF. In DNA form, the CDR3 reads TGTGCCAGCAGTCGACAGGGGTTGGGCAATCAGCCCCAGCATTTT.

The rearrangement links TRBV6-1 to TRBJ2-2; D is ambiguous. The length of the CDR3 is 12 residues. The V end lost 6 bases, the J end lost 2 bases, and 4 bases lay between the germline ends. The germline V gene encodes CDR1 MNHNS and CDR2 SASEGT. The CDR3 sequence: CASRGNTGELFF. The CDR3, as DNA: TGTGCCAGCAGAGGTAACACCGGGGAGCTGTTTTTT.

This chain uses TRBV4-2 with TRBJ2-5; possibly TRBD1 for D (6 bases). Near its end, the DNA agrees better with TRBJ2-7, so the J call may be wrong. The CDR3 has 14 residues. CDR1 LGHNA and CDR2 YNFKEQ come from the germline V gene. Here the CDR3 reads CASSQAAGVYEQYF. As DNA, the CDR3 is TGTGCCAGCAGCCAAGCGGCAGGGGTTTACGAGCAGTACTTC.

This chain connects TRBV19 to TRBJ1-1; D is ambiguous. Germline-derived CDR1 and CDR2 are LNHDA and SQIVND (reference sequence). This CDR3 region has 19 residues. Trimming took off 1 base at V and 3 bases at J, with 24 bases between the two ends. Here the CDR3 DNA reads TGTGCCAGTAGTATAGGACTTTTTAGGACGAAGGGATCAGACACTGAAGCTTTCTTT. It is translated as CASSIGLFRTKGSDTEAFF.

V and J are TRBV19 and TRBJ2-3; D may be TRBD2 (6 bases). V lost 6 bases and J 0 bases, leaving 10 bases between the germline ends. The CDR3 covers 14 residues. Looked up from germline, CDR1 is LNHDA and CDR2 is SQIVND (reference sequence). CDR3 amino acids: CASRTGTSTDTQYF. CDR3 sequence (DNA): TGTGCCAGTAGGACCGGGACTAGCACAGATACGCAGTATTTT.